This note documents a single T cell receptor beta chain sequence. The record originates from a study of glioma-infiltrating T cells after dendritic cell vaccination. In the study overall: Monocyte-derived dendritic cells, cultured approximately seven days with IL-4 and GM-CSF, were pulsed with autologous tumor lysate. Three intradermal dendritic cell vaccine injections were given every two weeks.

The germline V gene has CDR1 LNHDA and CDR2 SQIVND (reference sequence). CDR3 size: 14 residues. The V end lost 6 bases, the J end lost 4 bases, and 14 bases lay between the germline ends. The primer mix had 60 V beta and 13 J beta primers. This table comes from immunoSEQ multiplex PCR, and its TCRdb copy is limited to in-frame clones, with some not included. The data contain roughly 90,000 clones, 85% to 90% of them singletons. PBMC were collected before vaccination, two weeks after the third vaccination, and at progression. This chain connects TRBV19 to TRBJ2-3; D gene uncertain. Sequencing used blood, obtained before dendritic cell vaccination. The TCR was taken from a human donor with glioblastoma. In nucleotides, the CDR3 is TGTGCCAGTAGACCCGTACAGAGTCCAGATACGCAGTATTTT. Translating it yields CASRPVQSPDTQYF.